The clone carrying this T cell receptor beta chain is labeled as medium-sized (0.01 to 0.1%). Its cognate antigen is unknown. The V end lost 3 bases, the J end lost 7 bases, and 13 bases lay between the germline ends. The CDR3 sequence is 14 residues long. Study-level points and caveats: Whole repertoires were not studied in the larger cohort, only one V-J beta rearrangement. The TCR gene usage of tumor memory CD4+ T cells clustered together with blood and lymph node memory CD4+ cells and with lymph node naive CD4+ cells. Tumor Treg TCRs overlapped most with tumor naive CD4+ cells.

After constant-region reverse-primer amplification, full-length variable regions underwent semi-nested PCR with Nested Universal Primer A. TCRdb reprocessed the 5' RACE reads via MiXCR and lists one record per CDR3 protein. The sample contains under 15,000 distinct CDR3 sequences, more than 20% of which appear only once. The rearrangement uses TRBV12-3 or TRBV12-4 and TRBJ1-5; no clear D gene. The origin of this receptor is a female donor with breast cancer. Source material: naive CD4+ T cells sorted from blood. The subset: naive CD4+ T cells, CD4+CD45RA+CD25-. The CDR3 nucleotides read TGTGCCAGCAGTTTTTCCGGGTCTGGGCAGCCCCAGCATTTT. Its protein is CASSFSGSGQPQHF.